This T cell receptor (beta chain) derives from a study of blood T cell repertoires in COVID-19. Trimming stripped 0 bases from V and 3 bases from J, with 6 bases between. Germline V CDR1 and CDR2: SGHRS, YFSETQ. The CDR3 covers 14 residues. Method: immunoSEQ multiplex PCR; TCRdb's copy keeps in-frame clones and lacks some. The table includes 150,000 to 200,000 clones, roughly nine tenths detected once. The sequence was obtained from a man in his fifties or sixties with active or convalescent COVID-19. The sample was peripheral blood. J is TRBJ1-4 and V is TRBV5-1; unclear D gene. The CDR3 nucleotides are TGCGCCAGCAGCTTGGCAGGTCCTAATGAAAAACTGTTTTTT. Amino acid sequence: CASSLAGPNEKLFF.